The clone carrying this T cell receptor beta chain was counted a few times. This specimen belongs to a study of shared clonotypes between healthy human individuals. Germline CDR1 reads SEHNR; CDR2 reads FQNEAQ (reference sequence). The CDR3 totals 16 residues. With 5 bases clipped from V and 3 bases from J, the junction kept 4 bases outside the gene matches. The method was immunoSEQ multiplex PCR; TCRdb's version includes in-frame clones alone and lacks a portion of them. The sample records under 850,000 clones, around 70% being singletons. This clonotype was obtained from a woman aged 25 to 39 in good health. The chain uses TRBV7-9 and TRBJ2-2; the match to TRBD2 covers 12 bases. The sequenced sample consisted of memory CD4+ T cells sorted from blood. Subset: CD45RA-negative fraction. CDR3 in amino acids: CASSALAGGDTGELFF. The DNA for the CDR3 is TGTGCCAGCAGCGCACTAGCGGGAGGCGACACCGGGGAGCTGTTTTTT.